The rows below give T cell receptor beta chains drawn from one sample of a study of lymphopenia after photon versus proton radiotherapy. Repertoires were generated with immunoSEQ multiplex PCR, while TCRdb's copy carries only in-frame clones and drops some. The sample shows 65,000 to 85,000 clones, about nine tenths of them seen only once. The sequencing here drew on peripheral blood, taken from a patient treated with photon-based radiotherapy. The source of these receptors is a woman between 40 and 55 years old with cholangiocarcinoma. Both conserved end residues are part of each CDR3. A D gene is named only where the DNA matches it firmly. Rows may omit the clone size; those that give it use once, few, many or a size class.

clone size	J gene	D gene	V gene	CDR3 DNA	CDR3 protein
-	TRBJ1-5	-	TRBV19	TGTGCCAGTAGTATAGGGACTAAACAGCCCCAGCATTTT	CASSIGTKQPQHF
once	TRBJ1-4	TRBD1	TRBV5-4	TGTGCCACCCACTCCTTTCATAGGGGGCAGAATGAAAAACTGTTTTTT	CATHSFHRGQNEKLFF
-	TRBJ1-5	-	TRBV4-1	TGCGCCAGCAGCCAAGACCGGGACCTCAATCAGCCCCAGCATTTT	CASSQDRDLNQPQHF
few	TRBJ1-3	-	TRBV13	TGTGCCAGCAGCATTCAGGAAAACACCATATATTTT	CASSIQENTIYF
-	TRBJ2-5	TRBD1	TRBV7-9	TGTGCCAGCAGCTCAAAACGTACAGGGGTTGTGGCCCAGTACTTC	CASSSKRTGVVAQYF
-	TRBJ1-2	TRBD1	TRBV6-1	TGTGCCAGCATAAATCTCGGGACAGGGGGCTATGGCTACACCTTC	CASINLGTGGYGYTF
-	TRBJ1-2	TRBD1	TRBV6-1	TGTGCCAGCAGTGAAACAGGGGCAAACTATGGCTACACCTTC	CASSETGANYGYTF
once	TRBJ2-5	-	TRBV7-9	TGTGCCAGCAGCTTAGTCGGGGGCCGTCAAGAGACCCAGTACTTC	CASSLVGGRQETQYF
-	TRBJ2-6	TRBD1	TRBV5-4	TGTGCCAGCAGCTTAGGACAGGGGGTAGGTGGGGCCAACGTCCTGACTTTC	CASSLGQGVGGANVLTF
-	TRBJ1-1	-	TRBV18	TGTGCCAGCTCACCGAACGTCGGGATGGGGACTGAAGCTTTCTTT	CASSPNVGMGTEAFF
-	TRBJ2-1	-	TRBV11-2	TGTGCCAGCAGCTTAATTTTAGCGGAGTACAATGAGCAGTTCTTC	CASSLILAEYNEQFF
-	TRBJ1-2	-	TRBV28	TGTGCCAGCAGACCTCCAGGGATGGCTAACTATGGCTACACCTTC	CASRPPGMANYGYTF
-	TRBJ1-1	-	TRBV5-6	TGTGCCAGCAGCTTGAGCAGAATCCCGACGGGCGAAGCTTTCTTT	CASSLSRIPTGEAFF
-	TRBJ1-1	-	TRBV2	TGTGCCAGCAGTGAAGACACTCTGGGGACTGAAGCTTTCTTT	CASSEDTLGTEAFF
-	TRBJ2-7	-	TRBV2	TGTGCCAGCAGTGCCGGGACATTTTCCTACGAGCAGTACTTC	CASSAGTFSYEQYF
-	TRBJ2-2	-	TRBV7-3	TGTGCCAGCAGCGCCCAGGGGACCGGGGAGCTGTTTTTT	CASSAQGTGELFF
-	TRBJ1-2	TRBD1	TRBV5-4	TGTGCCAGCAGCTTGGGGTTGGGACAGCTCTATGGCTACACCTTC	CASSLGLGQLYGYTF
-	TRBJ2-3	-	TRBV7-9	TGTGCCAGCATCAACGAACGCACAGATACGCAGTATTTT	CASINERTDTQYF
-	TRBJ2-7	TRBD1	TRBV5-1	TGCGCCAGCAGCTCCGGCGGGACAGGGAGCTACGAGCAGTACTTC	CASSSGGTGSYEQYF
-	TRBJ2-1	TRBD2	TRBV5-1	TGCGCCAGCAGGCCTTGGGTGCGGGAGGCTTACAATGAGCAGTTCTTC	CASRPWVREAYNEQFF
-	TRBJ1-1	-	TRBV19	TGTGCCAGTACCCCGGTACTGACTCTGAACACTGAAGCTTTCTTT	CASTPVLTLNTEAFF
once	TRBJ1-2	TRBD1	TRBV10-1	TGCGCCAGCAGTGAGGACAGGGCCTATGGCTACACCTTC	CASSEDRAYGYTF
-	TRBJ2-2	TRBD1	TRBV2	TGTGCCAGCAGTGAGGTTTGGGACAGGGGGGACACCGGGGAGCTGTTTTTT	CASSEVWDRGDTGELFF
-	TRBJ1-2	-	TRBV18	TGTGCCAGCTCACCTGTGGCTAACTATGGCTACACCTTC	CASSPVANYGYTF
-	TRBJ1-1	-	TRBV7-2	TGTGCCAGCAGCTGGAACAGGGCGGCCACTGAAGCTTTCTTT	CASSWNRAATEAFF
-	TRBJ1-1	-	TRBV6-4	TGTGCCAGCAGTGACTCAAAAGGTGAAGCTTTCTTT	CASSDSKGEAFF
-	TRBJ2-7	TRBD2	TRBV28	TGTGCCAGCAGAAATAAACTCCTAGCGGGCCTAGGGGGGGAGCAGTACTTC	CASRNKLLAGLGGEQYF
once	TRBJ2-5	TRBD1	TRBV27	TGTGCCAGCAGTTTAAGCAGTTTCGGACAGGCCGAACCGGAGACCCAGTACTTC	CASSLSSFGQAEPETQYF
-	TRBJ1-2	-	TRBV7-3	TGTGCCAGCAGCTTCAGGGCCGGTGTGGACTATGGCTACACCTTC	CASSFRAGVDYGYTF
-	TRBJ2-7	TRBD2	TRBV10-3	TGTGCCATCAGGGAGCGGGAGAGGGACGAGCAGTACTTC	CAIRERERDEQYF
-	TRBJ2-3	TRBD2	TRBV7-2	TGTGCCAGCAGCCTTGCCGGGACTAGCGGACCTACAGATACGCAGTATTTT	CASSLAGTSGPTDTQYF
-	TRBJ2-7	-	TRBV6-5	TGTGCCAGCAGTTACCAGGCTGAGCAGTACTTC	CASSYQAEQYF
-	TRBJ1-3	TRBD1	TRBV9	TGTGCCAGCAGCGTAGAACAGGGGGATGGTTTTAACACCATATATTTT	CASSVEQGDGFNTIYF
once	TRBJ2-5	TRBD2	TRBV7-6	TGTGCCAGCAGCTTATTAGCGGGGGGAGAGACCCAGTACTTC	CASSLLAGGETQYF
-	TRBJ2-7	-	TRBV10-3	TGTGCCATCAGTGAACACAGGGGGACTAGGGAGCAGTACTTC	CAISEHRGTREQYF
-	TRBJ2-7	-	TRBV19	TGTGCCAGTAGTTTTAGGGGGGCTCGGGAGCAGTACTTC	CASSFRGAREQYF
medium-sized	TRBJ1-5	-	TRBV5-4	TGTGCCAGCAGCTTGGGCAGGGGAGATGAGCCCCAGCATTTT	CASSLGRGDEPQHF
-	TRBJ2-6	-	TRBV4-1	TGCGCCAGCAGCCTCATGTGGGGGAGACAGCCGAGCTCTGGGGCCAACGTCCTGACTTTC	CASSLMWGRQPSSGANVLTF
-	TRBJ2-7	-	TRBV6-6	TGTGCCAGCAGTTATTCCGGGACACAGCTCGAGCAGTACTTC	CASSYSGTQLEQYF
-	TRBJ2-5	TRBD1	TRBV2	TGTGCCAGCAGCGGACAGGGCCAAGAGACCCAGTACTTC	CASSGQGQETQYF
-	TRBJ2-4	TRBD1	TRBV5-6	TGTGCCAGCAGCGTGAAGGACAGGGTGTTAGAGTACTTC	CASSVKDRVLEYF
-	TRBJ1-1	-	TRBV5-1	TGCGCCAGCAGCCCACAAACCCGGACCATGAACACTGAAGCTTTCTTT	CASSPQTRTMNTEAFF
-	TRBJ1-3	TRBD1	TRBV28	TGTGCCAGCAGTCTCACTCGGACAGGGGCAACCGGAAACACCATATATTTT	CASSLTRTGATGNTIYF
-	TRBJ2-1	-	TRBV13	TGTGCCAGCAGCACTAGGGGCCCGGTTTCGGACGTCTCCTACAATGAGCAGTTCTTC	CASSTRGPVSDVSYNEQFF
-	TRBJ2-7	-	TRBV30	TGTGCCTGGAGTGTACCCGGACGGACCTACGAGCAGTACTTC	CAWSVPGRTYEQYF
-	TRBJ1-3	-	TRBV5-4	TGTGCCAGCAGCTTTCAGGGCAACTCTGGAAACACCATATATTTT	CASSFQGNSGNTIYF
-	TRBJ2-1	TRBD2	TRBV4-1	TGCGCCAGCAGCCAAGATCGCTTAGCGGGACTAGCGGGAGGTTTCTACAATGAGCAGTTCTTC	CASSQDRLAGLAGGFYNEQFF
-	TRBJ1-3	-	TRBV7-7	TGTGCTAGCAGCTCAGACCCTTACCCGAGCTCTGGAAACACCATATATTTT	CASSSDPYPSSGNTIYF